This T cell receptor beta chain was obtained from a study of shared clonotypes between healthy human individuals. In its sample, this clone was seen once. Its antigen is unidentified. HIV-negative, healthy adults without recent acute infections or vaccinations were the donors. Subsets obtained from CD4+ cells comprised CD45RA+ naive and CD45RA-negative memory cells. CDR3 size: 14 residues. The germline V gene encodes CDR1 KGHSH and CDR2 LQKENI. V lost 4 bases to trimming and J lost 7 bases, with 14 bases between them. The protocol was immunoSEQ multiplex PCR, while the TCRdb copy is restricted to in-frame clones and leaves out a portion. The sample has 2 million to 2.5 million clones, approximately 96% seen once; the top ten hold roughly 0.13%. Study findings and constraints: Clonotype sharing among donors was expected to depend on sequencing depth.

V is TRBV18 and J is TRBJ1-5; D uncertain. Sequencing was carried out using naive CD4+ T cells sorted from blood. Subset of the sample: CD45RA+ positively selected. This receptor was obtained from a man between 18 and 35 years old in good health. The CDR3 bases are TGTGCCAGCTCACAGGAGTCGGCCTCCCAGCCCCAGCATTTT. It is translated as CASSQESASQPQHF. Using reference TRBV18 and TRBJ1-5 for the parts outside the CDR3, the full variable domain is NAGVMQNPRHLVRRRGQEARLRCSPMKGHSHVYWYRQLPEEGLKFMVYLQKENIIDESGMPKERFSAEFPKEGPSILRIQQVVRGDSAAYFCASSQESASQPQHFGDGTRLSIL.